This T cell receptor (beta chain) was sequenced during a study of blood T cell repertoires in COVID-19. Study at large: Nucleic acid was either cDNA or gDNA, and it came from T cells, B-cell-depleted T cells, or PBMCs.

Original analysis: Reference gene primer amplification yielded estimated nucleated cell counts. Sequenced by immunoSEQ multiplex PCR; TCRdb stores in-frame clones only, minus some. Clone size and the V and J calls come from that table; the DNA yielded D and trimming. The sample shows roughly 380,000 clones, 88% of them seen only once. Participants' reported clinical history set cohort assignment. All exposed participants met a person with COVID-19 within 2 weeks before entering the study. The V end was cut by 10 bases, the J end by 1 base, with 17 bases between. This CDR3 has 15 residues. Germline CDR1 is MDHEN and CDR2 is SYDVKM.

Sequenced input: PBMCs or T cells enriched from blood (not recorded which). This TCR derives from a woman aged 25 to 39 who had been exposed to COVID-19. The chain carries TRBV28 and TRBJ2-1; unclear D gene. The CDR3 DNA reads TGTGCCACAACCACCGGTAGCTCTTCCTACAATGAGCAGTTCTTC. It specifies CATTTGSSSYNEQFF.